The 2 T cell receptor beta chains presented below share a single source sample, sequenced in a study of blood T cell repertoires in COVID-19. Only in-frame clones appear in the TCRdb table, and some are missing; sequencing was by immunoSEQ multiplex PCR. The sample includes about 55,000 clones, less than 90% of them seen just once. Sequencing input: peripheral blood. The receptor source for this set is a human donor in a cohort sampled during active COVID-19.

In this sample, this clone turned up a few times. The genes are TRBV4-1 and TRBJ1-1; the D is unclear. Germline V lookup: CDR1 MGHRA, CDR2 YSYEKL. The CDR3 has 17 residues. The ends were cut back, 0 bases at V and 0 bases at J, with 14 bases in the middle. CDR3 nucleotides: TGCGCCAGCAGCCAAGAGGGAGCGCAGGCCATGAACACTGAAGCTTTCTTT. It is translated as CASSQEGAQAMNTEAFF.

The chain uses TRBV2 and TRBJ2-7, with a tentative D call TRBD2 (6 bases). There are 12 residues in the CDR3. The germline V gene encodes CDR1 SNHLY and CDR2 FYNNEI. Trimming stripped 8 bases from V and 6 bases from J, with 14 bases between. The DNA of the CDR3 is TGTGCCAGCCATGGTAGCGGAAGCGAGCAGTACTTC. This encodes CASHGSGSEQYF.